A single sample is the source of the 26 T cell receptor beta chains below, sequenced in a study of T cells after posttransplantation cyclophosphamide. Produced via immunoSEQ multiplex PCR; TCRdb's table is partial and in-frame only. The repertoire holds 19,000 or so clones, with nearly 99% as singletons. The sequenced sample consisted of naive CD8+ T cells sorted from PBMCs. The receptors originated from a man aged 40-49 years in good health, CMV-negative, and a related stem cell transplant donor.

The V and J genes are TRBV29-1 and TRBJ2-1; 12 bases line up with TRBD2. V trimming: 5 bases; J trimming: 8 bases; junction bases outside the gene matches: 4. Germline CDR1 is SQVTM and CDR2 is ANQGSEA. The CDR3 contains 13 residues. The CDR3: CSVLAGGPDEQFF. The DNA of the CDR3 is TGCAGCGTTCTAGCGGGAGGGCCGGATGAGCAGTTCTTC.

The CDR3 sequence is CAWSSAGGYEQYF. The CDR3 bases are TGTGCCTGGAGTTCAGCGGGAGGCTACGAGCAGTACTTC. The chain joins TRBV30 to TRBJ2-7, with 9 bases identical to TRBD2. The CDR3 has 13 amino acids. Germline V gene lookup returns CDR1 GTSNPN and CDR2 SVGIG (reference sequence). V was clipped by 2 bases and J by 3 bases; unmatched bases: 2. The full variable domain, completed using reference TRBV30 and TRBJ2-7, is SQTIHQWPATLVQPVGSPLSLECTVEGTSNPNLYWYRQAAGRGLQLLFYSVGIGQISSEVPQNLSASRPQDRQFILSSKKLLLSDSGFYLCAWSSAGGYEQYFGPGTRLTVT.

This chain joins TRBV28 and TRBJ2-1, with D hard to call. The CDR3 totals 12 residues. Germline V CDR1 and CDR2: MDHEN, SYDVKM. The germline V and J ends were trimmed by 3 bases and 8 bases, with 8 bases remaining between them. CDR3 region: CASSFFRDEQFF. The CDR3 region has the DNA TGTGCCAGCAGTTTTTTCCGGGATGAGCAGTTCTTC.

V gene TRBV28 combines with J gene TRBJ1-3, with 7 bases fitting TRBD1. The CDR3 sequence is 15 residues long. With V trimmed by 6 bases and J by 0 bases, 5 bases remained unmatched. Germline V gene data show CDR1 as MDHEN and CDR2 as SYDVKM. As DNA, the CDR3 is TGTGCCAGCAGCCCGACAGGGCGCTCTGGAAACACCATATATTTT. Amino acid sequence: CASSPTGRSGNTIYF.

This clone occurred once. This rearrangement joins TRBV6-5 to TRBJ2-1, with D perhaps matching TRBD2 (6 bases). The CDR3 runs 15 residues. Between the trimmed V and J ends, which lost 2 bases and 4 bases, there was a span of 12 bases. Germline loops: CDR1 MNHEY, CDR2 SVGAGI. CDR3 protein: CASSYRASDYNEQFF. The CDR3 bases are TGTGCCAGCAGTTACAGGGCTAGCGATTACAATGAGCAGTTCTTC.

The rearrangement uses TRBV5-6 and TRBJ1-1; D is uncertain. Germline lookup yields CDR1 SGHDT and CDR2 YYEEEE. The length of the CDR3 is 13 residues. V lost 4 bases to trimming and J lost 0 bases, with 7 bases between them. CDR3 residues: CASSQQMNTEAFF. The CDR3 DNA is TGTGCCAGCAGCCAACAGATGAACACTGAAGCTTTCTTT.

The rearrangement joins TRBV5-1 to TRBJ2-7; 8 nucleotides line up with TRBD2. This CDR3 has 16 residues. V lost 1 base and J lost 1; bases outside the gene matches: 7. CDR1 and CDR2 from the germline V gene are SGHRS and YFSETQ. The CDR3: CASSLIQTSGSYEQYF. CDR3 coding DNA: TGCGCCAGCAGCTTGATCCAAACTAGCGGTTCCTACGAGCAGTACTTC.

The chain couples TRBV5-4 to TRBJ2-7; D is unclear. The germline CDR1 and CDR2 sequences are SGHNT and YYREEE (reference sequence). V shed 0 bases and J shed 6 bases, with 10 bases lying between them. This CDR3 region has 13 residues. The CDR3 DNA is TGTGCCAGCAGCTTGGGTTATTTGGCCGAGCAGTACTTC. It codes for CASSLGYLAEQYF.

The genes are TRBV29-1 and TRBJ2-7; D may be TRBD2 (6 bases). CDR1 and CDR2 from the germline V gene are SQVTM and ANQGSEA. V lost 4 bases to trimming and J lost 7 bases, with 17 bases between them. There are 13 residues in the CDR3. This chain's CDR3 is CSVVAAIGGEQYF. CDR3 DNA: TGCAGCGTTGTTGCGGCGATCGGGGGAGAGCAGTACTTC.

This chain uses TRBV29-1 with TRBJ2-5, with TRBD2 as a possible D gene (5 bases). Germline V lookup: CDR1 SQVTM, CDR2 ANQGSEA. The CDR3 loop spans 14 amino acids. V was trimmed by 4 bases and J by 1 base, leaving 13 bases between them. For the CDR3, the DNA is TGCAGCGTTGCCGCACAGCGGAGCCAAGAGACCCAGTACTTC. Its protein is CSVAAQRSQETQYF.

The V and J genes are TRBV6-5 and TRBJ1-2, with 7 bases matching TRBD1. The length of the CDR3 is 15 residues. Germline CDR1 and CDR2: MNHEY and SVGAGI. J lost 4 bases, V lost 2 bases, and 7 bases had no gene match. CDR3 coding DNA: TGTGCCAGCAGTTACGGGAACAGGGGAATCTATGGCTACACCTTC. It is translated as CASSYGNRGIYGYTF.

The chain joins TRBV28 to TRBJ2-5, with 9 nucleotides matching TRBD2. V lost 2 bases and J lost 5; bases outside the gene matches: 9. The CDR3 covers 16 residues. Per the germline V gene, CDR1 is MDHEN and CDR2 is SYDVKM. CDR3 sequence: CASSLGRGGAGETQYF. CDR3 nucleotides: TGTGCCAGCAGTTTAGGACGCGGGGGGGCCGGGGAGACCCAGTACTTC.

V gene TRBV28 combines with J gene TRBJ2-7; unclear D gene. The CDR3 length is 17 residues. Germline V gives CDR1 MDHEN, CDR2 SYDVKM. Trimming removed 1 base from V and 1 base from J, with 17 bases in between. The CDR3 nucleotides are TGTGCCAGCAGTTTATTCTCTAAAGTCCCTTCTTCCTACGAGCAGTACTTC. Residues: CASSLFSKVPSSYEQYF.

The chain links TRBV4-1 to TRBJ1-5, with D tentatively TRBD1 (5 bases). Trimming took off 1 base at V and 4 bases at J, with 14 bases between the two ends. CDR3 size: 16 residues. The germline V gene encodes CDR1 MGHRA and CDR2 YSYEKL. The CDR3 sequence is CASSQVFSGINQPQHF. For the CDR3, the DNA is TGCGCCAGCAGCCAAGTATTTTCAGGGATAAATCAGCCCCAGCATTTT.

This clone was seen more than once but under ten times. The chain is built from TRBV7-8 and TRBJ2-1; D unclear. CDR1 and CDR2 from the germline V gene are SGHVS and FQNEAQ. The CDR3 has 11 residues. The V end was cut by 5 bases, the J end by 10 bases, with 9 bases between. The CDR3 DNA is TGTGCCAGCAGCACCACTCGGGAGCAGTTCTTC. It encodes CASSTTREQFF.

The chain couples TRBV6-1 to TRBJ1-2; no definite D call. Germline CDR1 reads MNHNS; CDR2 reads SASEGT. This CDR3 comprises 15 residues. V was pared by 1 base and J by 4 bases, with 13 bases between. The CDR3 coding sequence is TGTGCCAGCAGTGAAGACCGGGGTTTGGGCTATGGCTACACCTTC. Its translation: CASSEDRGLGYGYTF.

This chain connects TRBV28 to TRBJ2-7; 8 positions agree with TRBD1. Per germline, CDR1 MDHEN and CDR2 SYDVKM. With V trimmed by 6 bases and J by 6 bases, 7 bases remained unmatched. The CDR3 spans 13 residues. The CDR3 DNA reads as TGTGCCAGCAGAGACAGGGGTGTCGGCGAGCAGTACTTC. This sequence encodes CASRDRGVGEQYF.

This sequence joins TRBV5-4 and TRBJ2-2, with TRBD1 identical over 9 bases. Trimming at V came to 5 bases and at J to 0 bases, leaving 5 bases not matched to a gene. The CDR3 runs to 16 residues. Germline CDR1 is SGHNT and CDR2 is YYREEE (reference sequence). This CDR3 reads CASRLRQGANTGELFF. CDR3 nucleotides: TGTGCCAGCAGACTAAGACAGGGGGCGAACACCGGGGAGCTGTTTTTT.

This chain links TRBV30 with TRBJ1-1; 9 bases match TRBD1. The CDR3 is 16 residues long. Germline V gene sequence: CDR1 GTSNPN, CDR2 SVGIG (reference sequence). V was pared by 0 bases and J by 0 bases, with 5 bases of the junction left unmatched. CDR3 residues: CAWSVQGAILNTEAFF. The CDR3 DNA is TGTGCCTGGAGTGTACAGGGGGCGATACTGAACACTGAAGCTTTCTTT.

The gene calls are TRBV5-5 and TRBJ1-5; D gene ambiguous. The length of the CDR3 is 15 residues. The V end was cut by 5 bases, the J end by 0 bases, with 12 bases between. CDR1 and CDR2 from the germline V gene are SGHKS and YYEKEE (reference sequence). CDR3 protein: CASRLTQYSNQPQHF. DNA of the CDR3: TGTGCCAGCAGACTTACACAGTATAGCAATCAGCCCCAGCATTTT.

The chain uses TRBV7-9 and TRBJ2-7; 11 bases map to TRBD2. Germline V CDR1 and CDR2: SEHNR, FQNEAQ (reference sequence). V lost 5 bases and J lost 3; bases outside the gene matches: 12. The CDR3 is 17 residues long. The CDR3 sequence: CASSQGLAVQRVYEQYF. The CDR3 DNA reads as TGTGCCAGCAGCCAGGGACTAGCGGTTCAAAGGGTCTACGAGCAGTACTTC.

In regard to this clone: Other DNA sequences in this sample translate to the same CDR3. The J gene is TRBJ2-7, the V gene TRBV6-5, with D perhaps matching TRBD1 (5 bases). V was pared by 2 bases and J by 4 bases, with 12 bases between. Germline-derived CDR1 and CDR2 are MNHEY and SVGAGI. The CDR3 is 14 amino acids. In DNA, the CDR3 is TGTGCCAGCAGTTACGGGGCAGGGCTGTACGAGCAGTACTTC. Amino acid sequence: CASSYGAGLYEQYF.

The chain employs TRBV19 and TRBJ1-1; 8 bases agree with TRBD1. The J segment lost 1 base and the V segment lost 8 bases, leaving 9 bases of the junction unmatched. This CDR3 contains 15 residues. Germline assignment: CDR1 LNHDA and CDR2 SQIVND (reference sequence). The CDR3 bases are TGTGCCAGTCGAAAGACAGGGGCTGGGAACACTGAAGCTTTCTTT. It translates to CASRKTGAGNTEAFF.

The rearrangement joins TRBV5-1 to TRBJ2-7; the D gene is possibly TRBD1 (6 bases). Trimming took off 0 bases at V and 5 bases at J, with 12 bases between the two ends. This CDR3 region has 14 residues. Germline CDR1 and CDR2: SGHRS and YFSETQ. DNA for the CDR3: TGCGCCAGCAGCTTGGACAGGGAGTTGAACGAGCAGTACTTC. Protein product: CASSLDRELNEQYF.

A single count supports this clone. The chain carries TRBV4-1 and TRBJ2-7, with 8 bases aligning to TRBD1. Germline V CDR1 and CDR2: MGHRA, YSYEKL. After removal of 0 bases from V and 5 bases from J, the junction contained 3 bases not matched to a gene. The CDR3 extends over 14 amino acids. CDR3 sequence (DNA): TGCGCCAGCAGCCAAGAAGACAGGGGCAACGAGCAGTACTTC. It is translated as CASSQEDRGNEQYF.

J is TRBJ2-2 and V is TRBV29-1; TRBD2 agrees at 7 bases. The trim removed 3 bases at V and 2 bases at J, leaving 9 bases unmatched. Germline CDR1 is SQVTM and CDR2 is ANQGSEA. CDR3 length: 16 residues. CDR3 protein: CSVEVASGFNTGELFF. The CDR3, as DNA: TGCAGCGTTGAGGTAGCTAGCGGCTTCAACACCGGGGAGCTGTTTTTT.